This T cell receptor (beta chain) was observed in a study of blood T cell repertoires in COVID-19. Study at large: Sites across the United States, Italy and Spain contributed samples from acute and convalescent COVID-19.

V lost 2 bases and J lost 4; bases outside the gene matches: 6. The length of the CDR3 is 16 residues. Germline V gene lookup returns CDR1 KGHSH and CDR2 LQKENI. Individuals aged about 18 to 89 years were recruited from approximately 24 US areas. Membership in each cohort depended on participant-reported clinical history. TCRdb's table, derived via immunoSEQ multiplex PCR, lists solely in-frame clones and lacks some. Of around 200,000 clones listed, 86% are singletons. The J gene is TRBJ2-7, the V gene TRBV18; 12 nucleotides match TRBD2. The sequence was collected from a man aged 35-49 years with acute COVID-19. The source material was PBMCs or T cells enriched from blood (not recorded which). For the CDR3, the DNA is TGTGCCAGCTCACCAGGGACTAGCGGGTGGGAATACGAGCAGTACTTC. It specifies CASSPGTSGWEYEQYF.